Listed below are T cell receptor beta chains from one sample, sequenced in a study of T cell responses to AZD1222 COVID-19 vaccine. Some clones are missing from TCRdb's copy, which holds only in-frame ones; the method was immunoSEQ multiplex PCR. Altogether about 84,000 clones are present, around 85% being singletons, with the ten largest covering about 12%. Sequencing was performed on peripheral blood, taken 28 days after the second AZD1222 dose. The source of these receptors is an adult who received the AZD1222 COVID-19 vaccine. CDR3s include the opening cysteine and the closing phenylalanine or tryptophan. The order of the fields is V gene, clone size, D gene, J gene, CDR3 protein, CDR3 DNA. A D gene is named only where the DNA matches it firmly. Expanded clones are given a class, and other clones once, few, many or no size at all.

TRBV12-3/TRBV12-4	.	.	TRBJ1-1	CASSDLMNTEAFF	TGTGCCAGCAGTGATCTCATGAACACTGAAGCTTTCTTT
TRBV6-5	.	TRBD1	TRBJ2-5	CASRSGGSQETQYF	TGTGCCAGCAGATCAGGGGGCTCCCAAGAGACCCAGTACTTC
TRBV29-1	.	TRBD1	TRBJ1-3	CSVGDGTGYGNTIYF	TGCAGCGTTGGAGATGGGACAGGGTACGGAAACACCATATATTTT
TRBV10-3	.	TRBD2	TRBJ2-2	CAIRREAGRRELFF	TGTGCCATCAGGCGGGAGGCCGGGCGTCGGGAGCTGTTTTTT
TRBV10-3	.	TRBD1	TRBJ1-2	CAISEAPGQPSINYGYTF	TGTGCCATCAGTGAGGCTCCGGGACAGCCTTCGATTAACTATGGCTACACCTTC
TRBV25-1	.	TRBD1	TRBJ2-2	CASSVTGGAGELFF	TGTGCCAGCAGTGTGACAGGGGGAGCCGGGGAGCTGTTTTTT
TRBV6-5	.	TRBD1	TRBJ1-3	CASTPSRGTGNTIYF	TGTGCCAGCACTCCAAGCAGGGGGACTGGAAACACCATATATTTT
TRBV6-5	.	TRBD2	TRBJ2-2	CASSYSSSGRHGELFF	TGTGCCAGCAGTTACTCGTCTAGCGGGAGGCACGGGGAGCTGTTTTTT
TRBV29-1	.	.	TRBJ1-4	CSVVSRRGVNEKLFF	TGCAGCGTTGTTTCTCGGCGGGGGGTTAATGAAAAACTGTTTTTT
TRBV5-1	.	.	TRBJ1-1	CASSSRTDGGGEAFF	TGCGCCAGCAGCTCCCGCACAGATGGTGGGGGTGAAGCTTTCTTT
TRBV6-1	.	.	TRBJ2-1	CASSERLSKSYNEQFF	TGTGCCAGCAGTGAAAGACTTTCTAAATCCTACAATGAGCAGTTCTTC
TRBV12-5	.	.	TRBJ2-7	CASGSGTYEQYF	TGTGCTAGTGGATCCGGAACCTACGAGCAGTACTTC
TRBV4-2	once	.	TRBJ1-4	CASSQDLASRDGNEKLFF	TGTGCCAGCAGCCAAGATCTGGCTAGCCGGGACGGGAATGAAAAACTGTTTTTT
TRBV7-9	.	.	TRBJ2-5	CASSPRQGREETQYF	TGTGCCAGCAGCCCCAGACAGGGGAGGGAAGAGACCCAGTACTTC
TRBV4-3	once	TRBD1	TRBJ2-2	CASSQGQGGTGELFF	TGCGCCAGCAGCCAGGGACAGGGAGGGACCGGGGAGCTGTTTTTT
TRBV6-5	.	.	TRBJ1-5	CATAPIVGQPQHF	TGTGCCACTGCCCCGATAGTGGGACAGCCCCAGCATTTT
TRBV5-6	.	.	TRBJ1-2	CASSLVGGIYSYTF	TGTGCCAGCAGCTTGGTAGGGGGGATCTATAGCTACACCTTC
TRBV7-9	.	TRBD2	TRBJ2-2	CASSRSSGGRTGELFF	TGTGCCAGCAGCAGGTCTAGCGGGGGGCGGACCGGGGAGCTGTTTTTT
TRBV19	.	.	TRBJ2-1	CASSIGVGPPHNEQFF	TGTGCCAGTAGTATAGGAGTGGGCCCTCCCCACAATGAGCAGTTCTTC
TRBV2	few	.	TRBJ1-6	CASSEWSPLHF	TGTGCCAGCAGTGAGTGGTCACCCCTCCACTTT
TRBV7-8	.	TRBD1	TRBJ1-5	CASSRTGGEAQHF	TGTGCCAGCAGCCGGACAGGGGGTGAGGCCCAGCATTTT
TRBV6-4	.	.	TRBJ2-1	CASSSAGSYNEQFF	TGTGCCAGCAGTTCGGCAGGCTCCTACAATGAGCAGTTCTTC
TRBV3-1/TRBV3-2	.	TRBD1	TRBJ1-1	CASSQARGLQGVEAFF	TGTGCCAGCAGCCAAGCCAGAGGCCTGCAGGGGGTTGAAGCTTTCTTT
TRBV14	.	.	TRBJ1-1	CASSQESRNTEAFF	TGTGCCAGCAGCCAAGAGTCGAGGAACACTGAAGCTTTCTTT
TRBV6-5	.	.	TRBJ1-1	CASRDRANTEAFF	TGTGCCAGCAGGGACAGAGCTAACACTGAAGCTTTCTTT
TRBV11-2	.	TRBD2	TRBJ2-1	CASTASGGGIGEQFF	TGTGCCAGCACGGCTAGCGGGGGGGGGATCGGTGAGCAGTTCTTC
TRBV7-2	few	TRBD2	TRBJ2-3	CASSLDTSGTTDTQYF	TGTGCCAGCAGCTTAGACACTAGCGGGACCACAGATACGCAGTATTTT
TRBV5-4	.	TRBD1	TRBJ2-2	CASSLDRGNTGELFF	TGTGCCAGCAGCTTGGACAGGGGGAACACCGGGGAGCTGTTTTTT
TRBV19	.	.	TRBJ1-1	CASSMWETEAFF	TGTGCCAGTAGTATGTGGGAGACTGAAGCTTTCTTT
TRBV7-7	.	TRBD1	TRBJ2-2	CASSSLQTGTGVPGELFF	TGTGCCAGCAGCTCCTTGCAAACCGGGACAGGGGTACCCGGGGAGCTGTTTTTT
TRBV5-6	once	TRBD1	TRBJ1-5	CASSSRRGQAGPQHF	TGTGCCAGCAGCTCGAGGCGGGGACAGGCAGGTCCCCAGCATTTT
TRBV3-1/TRBV3-2	.	.	TRBJ1-3	CASSAGRATSGNTIYF	TGTGCCAGCAGCGCGGGCCGGGCCACCTCTGGAAACACCATATATTTT
TRBV11-3	.	.	TRBJ2-5	CASSFRVSGETQYF	TGTGCCAGCAGCTTTAGAGTGTCGGGAGAGACCCAGTACTTC
TRBV19	many	.	TRBJ1-6	CASSQKGELNSPLHF	TGTGCCAGTAGTCAAAAGGGGGAACTTAATTCACCCCTCCACTTT
TRBV7-2	.	.	TRBJ1-4	CASSSGRGEKLFF	TGTGCCAGCAGCTCGGGGAGGGGTGAAAAACTGTTTTTT
TRBV11-2	.	.	TRBJ2-7	CASNENRAGAYEQYF	TGTGCCAGCAACGAAAACAGGGCGGGAGCCTACGAGCAGTACTTC
TRBV7-3	.	.	TRBJ1-6	CASSSEGSYNSPLHF	TGTGCCAGCAGCTCAGAGGGCTCCTATAATTCACCCCTCCACTTT
TRBV7-3	.	.	TRBJ2-7	CASSPGGATYEQYF	TGTGCCAGCAGCCCAGGCGGTGCGACCTACGAGCAGTACTTC
TRBV6-5	.	.	TRBJ2-7	CASSYKGATYEQYF	TGTGCCAGCAGTTACAAGGGCGCGACCTACGAGCAGTACTTC
TRBV18	few	.	TRBJ1-1	CASSPYSLPRANTEAFF	TGTGCCAGCTCACCGTATTCACTGCCGCGAGCAAACACTGAAGCTTTCTTT
TRBV2	.	.	TRBJ1-5	CASGRDNQWGNQPQHF	TGTGCCAGCGGACGGGACAACCAATGGGGCAATCAGCCCCAGCATTTT
TRBV12-3/TRBV12-4	.	TRBD1	TRBJ1-1	CASSLTGAAEAFF	TGTGCCAGCAGTTTAACAGGGGCCGCTGAAGCTTTCTTT
TRBV6-1	.	.	TRBJ2-6	CASREGTGANVLTF	TGTGCCAGCAGAGAAGGTACCGGGGCCAACGTCCTGACTTTC
TRBV27	.	.	TRBJ2-1	CASSLGRSNEQFF	TGTGCCAGCAGTTTGGGTCGTAGCAATGAGCAGTTCTTC
TRBV19	.	.	TRBJ2-3	CASSWGTDTQYF	TGTGCCAGTTCCTGGGGGACAGATACGCAGTATTTT
TRBV6-1	few	TRBD1	TRBJ1-4	CASSEITGGWEKLFF	TGTGCCAGCAGTGAAATTACAGGGGGCTGGGAAAAACTGTTTTTT
TRBV30	.	TRBD1	TRBJ1-2	CAWKGQGVGHGYTF	TGTGCCTGGAAAGGCCAGGGGGTTGGGCATGGCTACACCTTC
TRBV12-3/TRBV12-4	.	.	TRBJ2-7	CASSFGSGEQYF	TGTGCCAGCAGTTTTGGGTCGGGAGAGCAGTACTTC
TRBV19	once	TRBD2	TRBJ2-3	CASSRTSGGSTDTQYF	TGTGCCAGTAGCCGCACTAGCGGGGGCAGCACAGATACGCAGTATTTT
TRBV6-5	.	TRBD1	TRBJ2-1	CASSTGTGNLEQFF	TGTGCCAGCAGTACCGGGACAGGGAACCTCGAGCAGTTCTTC
TRBV6-2/TRBV6-3	.	.	TRBJ2-2	CASSYPVAKTPGELFF	TGTGCCAGCAGTTACCCCGTAGCTAAAACACCCGGGGAGCTGTTTTTT